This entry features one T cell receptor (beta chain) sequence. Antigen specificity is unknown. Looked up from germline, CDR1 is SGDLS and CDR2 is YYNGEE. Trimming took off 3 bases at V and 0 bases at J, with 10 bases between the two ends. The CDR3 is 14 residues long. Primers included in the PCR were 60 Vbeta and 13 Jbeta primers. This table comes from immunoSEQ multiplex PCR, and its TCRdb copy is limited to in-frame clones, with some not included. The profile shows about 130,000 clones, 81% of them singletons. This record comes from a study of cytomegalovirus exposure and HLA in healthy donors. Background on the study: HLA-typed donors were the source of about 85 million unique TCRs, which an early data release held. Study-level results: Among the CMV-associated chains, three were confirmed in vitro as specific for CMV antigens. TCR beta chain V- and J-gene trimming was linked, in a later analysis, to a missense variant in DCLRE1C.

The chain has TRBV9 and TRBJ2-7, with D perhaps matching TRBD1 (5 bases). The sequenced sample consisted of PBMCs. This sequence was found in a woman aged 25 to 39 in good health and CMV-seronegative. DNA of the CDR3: TGTGCCAGCAGCGGGACCCAGGGCTCCTACGAGCAGTACTTC. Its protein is CASSGTQGSYEQYF.